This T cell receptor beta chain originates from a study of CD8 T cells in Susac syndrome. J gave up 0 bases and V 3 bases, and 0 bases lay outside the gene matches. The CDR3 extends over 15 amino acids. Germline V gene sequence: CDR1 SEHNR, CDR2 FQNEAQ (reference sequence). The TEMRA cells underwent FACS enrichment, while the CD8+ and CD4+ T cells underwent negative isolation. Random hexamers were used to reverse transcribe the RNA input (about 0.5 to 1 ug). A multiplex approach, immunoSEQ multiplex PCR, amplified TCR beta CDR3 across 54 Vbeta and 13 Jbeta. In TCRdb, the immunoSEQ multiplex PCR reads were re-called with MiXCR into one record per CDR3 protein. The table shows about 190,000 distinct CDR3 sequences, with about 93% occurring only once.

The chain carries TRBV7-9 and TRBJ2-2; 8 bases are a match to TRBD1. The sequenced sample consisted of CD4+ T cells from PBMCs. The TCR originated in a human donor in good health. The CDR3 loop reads CASSLDRANTGELFF. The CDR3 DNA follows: TGTGCCAGCAGCTTGGACAGGGCGAACACCGGGGAGCTGTTTTTT.